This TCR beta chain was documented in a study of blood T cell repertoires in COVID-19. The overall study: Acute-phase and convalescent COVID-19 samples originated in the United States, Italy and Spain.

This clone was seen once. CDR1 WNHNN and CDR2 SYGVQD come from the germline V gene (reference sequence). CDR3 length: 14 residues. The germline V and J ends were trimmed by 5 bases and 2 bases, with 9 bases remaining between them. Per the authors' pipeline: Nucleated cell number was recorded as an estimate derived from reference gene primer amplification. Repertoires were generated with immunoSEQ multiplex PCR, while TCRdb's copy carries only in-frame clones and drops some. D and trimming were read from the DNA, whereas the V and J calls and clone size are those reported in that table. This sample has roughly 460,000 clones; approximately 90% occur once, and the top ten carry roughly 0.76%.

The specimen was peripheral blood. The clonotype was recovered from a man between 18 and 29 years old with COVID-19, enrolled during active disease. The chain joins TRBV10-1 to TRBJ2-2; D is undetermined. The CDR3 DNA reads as TGCGCCAGCAGTCCCTCAGAAAACACCGGGGAGCTGTTTTTT. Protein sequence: CASSPSENTGELFF.